A single T cell receptor beta chain is shown here with its context. Antigen: not known. The record originates from a study of T cell clonotyping in hematopoietic cell transplantation. V was clipped by 1 base and J by 0 bases; unmatched bases: 4. This CDR3 spans 16 amino acids. Germline CDR1 is SGHNT and CDR2 is YENEEA. Notes on the study in general: Few recipient clonotypes overlapped donors; over 95% were de novo at given depth. Recipient TCR diversity dropped after transplant; expanded clonotypes rose from day 30 to 180.

Using immunoSEQ multiplex PCR, the repertoire was profiled, and TCRdb retains in-frame clones only, with some absent. This sample has more than 40,000 clones; nearly 97% occur once, and the top ten carry roughly 0.9%. The sequencing sample was made of peripheral blood mononuclear cells. This clonotype originated in a man aged 25 to 45 in good health. Some clones in this sample may be carry-over from other donors' samples. The chain carries TRBV11-3 and TRBJ2-7; TRBD2 matches 9 bases. CDR3 sequence reads: CASSLGSGGSSYEQYF. In nucleotides, the CDR3 is TGTGCCAGCAGCTTAGGTAGCGGGGGAAGCTCCTACGAGCAGTACTTC.